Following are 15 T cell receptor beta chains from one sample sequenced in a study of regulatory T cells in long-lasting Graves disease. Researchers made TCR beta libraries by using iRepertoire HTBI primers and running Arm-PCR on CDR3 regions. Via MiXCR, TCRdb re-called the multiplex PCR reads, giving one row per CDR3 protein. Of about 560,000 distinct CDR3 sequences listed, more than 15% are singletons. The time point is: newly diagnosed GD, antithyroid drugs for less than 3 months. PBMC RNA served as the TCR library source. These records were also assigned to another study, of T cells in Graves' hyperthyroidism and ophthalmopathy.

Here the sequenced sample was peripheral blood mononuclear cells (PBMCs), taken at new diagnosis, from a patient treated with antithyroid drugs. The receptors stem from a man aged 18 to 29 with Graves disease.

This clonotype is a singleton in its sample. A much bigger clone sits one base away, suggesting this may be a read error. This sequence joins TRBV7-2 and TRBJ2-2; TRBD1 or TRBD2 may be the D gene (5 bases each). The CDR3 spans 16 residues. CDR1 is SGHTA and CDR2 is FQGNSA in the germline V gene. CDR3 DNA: TGTGCCAACAGCTCGTCCGGGGCCGCGAACACCGGGGAGCTGTTTTTT. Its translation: CANSSSGAANTGELFF.

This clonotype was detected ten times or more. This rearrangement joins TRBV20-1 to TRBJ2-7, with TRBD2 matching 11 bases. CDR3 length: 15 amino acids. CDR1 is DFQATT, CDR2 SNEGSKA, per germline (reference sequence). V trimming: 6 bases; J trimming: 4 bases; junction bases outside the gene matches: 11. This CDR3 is CSAQGSGRAGYEQYF. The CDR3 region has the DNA TGCAGTGCGCAGGGTAGCGGGAGGGCCGGGTACGAGCAGTACTTC.

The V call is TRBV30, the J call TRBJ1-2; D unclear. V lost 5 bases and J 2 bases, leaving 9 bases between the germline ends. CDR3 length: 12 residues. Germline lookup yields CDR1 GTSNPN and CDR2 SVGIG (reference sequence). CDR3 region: CAWEGENYGYTF. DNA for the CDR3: TGTGCCTGGGAGGGAGAAAACTATGGCTACACCTTC.

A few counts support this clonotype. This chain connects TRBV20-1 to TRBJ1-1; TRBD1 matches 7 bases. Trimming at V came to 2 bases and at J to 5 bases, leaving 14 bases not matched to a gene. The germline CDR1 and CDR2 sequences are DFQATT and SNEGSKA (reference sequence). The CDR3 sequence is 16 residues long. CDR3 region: CSARSLLYRGTTEAFF. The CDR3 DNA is TGCAGTGCTAGATCCCTCCTCTACAGGGGTACGACTGAAGCTTTCTTT.

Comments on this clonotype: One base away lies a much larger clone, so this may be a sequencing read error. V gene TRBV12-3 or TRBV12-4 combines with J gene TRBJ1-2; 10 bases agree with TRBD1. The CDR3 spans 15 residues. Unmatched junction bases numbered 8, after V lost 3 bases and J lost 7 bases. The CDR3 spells CASSLSLTGGSGYTF. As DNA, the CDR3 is TGTGCCAGCAGTTTGTCCCTGACAGGGGGCTCTGGCTACACCTTC.

The chain's CDR3 is CASSLGPDVYEQYF. CDR3 nucleotide sequence: TGTGCCAGCAGCTTGGGGCCGGACGTCTACGAGCAGTACTTC. V and J are TRBV5-6 and TRBJ2-7; D gene unclear. Germline CDR1 and CDR2: SGHDT and YYEEEE. This CDR3 is built from 14 residues. V was clipped by 0 bases and J by 3 bases, with 10 bases between them.

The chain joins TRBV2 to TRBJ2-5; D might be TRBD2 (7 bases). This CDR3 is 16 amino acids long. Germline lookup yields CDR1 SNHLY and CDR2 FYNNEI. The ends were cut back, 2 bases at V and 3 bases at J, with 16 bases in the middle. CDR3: CASSERGGAGEETQYF. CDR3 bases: TGTGCCAGCAGTGAAAGGGGGGGCGCAGGGGAAGAGACCCAGTACTTC.

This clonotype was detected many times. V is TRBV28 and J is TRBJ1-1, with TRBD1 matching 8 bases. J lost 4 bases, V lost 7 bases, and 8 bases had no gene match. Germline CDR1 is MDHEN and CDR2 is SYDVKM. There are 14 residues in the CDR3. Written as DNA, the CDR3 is TGTGCCAGCACTTCAGGGGGCGGGAGCACTGAAGCTTTCTTT. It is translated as CASTSGGGSTEAFF.

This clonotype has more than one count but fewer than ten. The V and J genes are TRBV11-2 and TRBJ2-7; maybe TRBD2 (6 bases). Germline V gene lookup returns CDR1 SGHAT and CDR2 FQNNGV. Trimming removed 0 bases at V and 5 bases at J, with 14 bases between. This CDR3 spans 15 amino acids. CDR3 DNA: TGTGCCAGCAGCTTAGATGGCGGGGCCCGAAACGAGCAGTACTTC. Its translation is CASSLDGGARNEQYF.

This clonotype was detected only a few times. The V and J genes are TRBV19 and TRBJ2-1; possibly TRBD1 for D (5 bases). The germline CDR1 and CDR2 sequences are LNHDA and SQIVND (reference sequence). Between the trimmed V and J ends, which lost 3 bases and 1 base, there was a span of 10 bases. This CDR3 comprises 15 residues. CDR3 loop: CASSMNGASYNEQFF. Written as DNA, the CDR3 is TGTGCCAGTAGTATGAATGGGGCATCCTACAATGAGCAGTTCTTC.

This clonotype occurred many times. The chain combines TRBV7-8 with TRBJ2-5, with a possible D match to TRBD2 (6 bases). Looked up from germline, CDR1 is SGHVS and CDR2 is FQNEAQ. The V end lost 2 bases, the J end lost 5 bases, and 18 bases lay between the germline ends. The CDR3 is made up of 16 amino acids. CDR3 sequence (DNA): TGTGCCAGCAGCTTAACCTGGACTACGGGGACGGAGACCCAGTACTTC. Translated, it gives CASSLTWTTGTETQYF.

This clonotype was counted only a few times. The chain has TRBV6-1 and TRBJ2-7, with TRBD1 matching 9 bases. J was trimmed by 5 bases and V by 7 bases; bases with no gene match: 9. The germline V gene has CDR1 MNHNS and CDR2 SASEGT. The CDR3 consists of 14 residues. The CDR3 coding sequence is TGTGCCAGCAAGATTGGGGACAGGGTCGACGAGCAGTACTTC. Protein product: CASKIGDRVDEQYF.

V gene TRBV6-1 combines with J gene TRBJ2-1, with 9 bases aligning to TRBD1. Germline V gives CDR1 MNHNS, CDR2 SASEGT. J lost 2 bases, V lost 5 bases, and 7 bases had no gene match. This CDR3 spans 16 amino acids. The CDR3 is CASSRSGTGTYNEQFF. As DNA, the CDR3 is TGTGCCAGCAGTCGCTCCGGGACAGGGACCTACAATGAGCAGTTCTTC.

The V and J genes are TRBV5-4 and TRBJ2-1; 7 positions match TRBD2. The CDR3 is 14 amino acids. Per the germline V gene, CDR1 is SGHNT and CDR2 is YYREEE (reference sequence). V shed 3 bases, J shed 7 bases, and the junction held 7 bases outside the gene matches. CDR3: CASSSGLPGNEQFF. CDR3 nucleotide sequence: TGTGCCAGCAGCTCGGGACTACCGGGTAATGAGCAGTTCTTC. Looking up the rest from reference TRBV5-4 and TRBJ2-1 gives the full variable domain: ETGVTQSPTHLIKTRGQQVTLRCSSQSGHNTVSWYQQALGQGPQFIFQYYREEENGRGNFPPRFSGLQFPNYSSELNVNALELDDSALYLCASSSGLPGNEQFFGPGTRLTVL.

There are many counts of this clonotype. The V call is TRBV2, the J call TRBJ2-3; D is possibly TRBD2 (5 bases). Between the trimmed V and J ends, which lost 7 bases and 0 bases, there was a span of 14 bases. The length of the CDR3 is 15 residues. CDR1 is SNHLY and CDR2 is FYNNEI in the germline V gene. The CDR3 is CASKNSASSTDTQYF. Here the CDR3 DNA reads TGTGCCAGCAAGAATAGCGCTTCTAGCACAGATACGCAGTATTTT.